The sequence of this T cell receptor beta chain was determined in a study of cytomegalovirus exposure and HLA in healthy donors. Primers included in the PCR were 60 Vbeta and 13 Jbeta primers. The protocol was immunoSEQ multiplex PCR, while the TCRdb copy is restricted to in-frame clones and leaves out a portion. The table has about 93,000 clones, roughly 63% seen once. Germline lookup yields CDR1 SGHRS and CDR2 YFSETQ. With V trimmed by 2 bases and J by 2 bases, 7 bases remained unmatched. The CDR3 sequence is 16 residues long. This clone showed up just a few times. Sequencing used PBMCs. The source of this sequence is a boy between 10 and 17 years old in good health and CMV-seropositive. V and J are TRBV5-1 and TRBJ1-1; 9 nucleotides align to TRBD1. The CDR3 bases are TGCGCCAGCAGCTTCCCCGGGACAGGGACCAACACTGAAGCTTTCTTT. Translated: CASSFPGTGTNTEAFF.